This T cell receptor beta chain derives from a study of blood T cell repertoires in COVID-19. Here immunoSEQ multiplex PCR was the method, and the copy in TCRdb shows in-frame clones only, minus some. The repertoire has about 14,000 clones, roughly 80% of them found once; the top ten carry around 25%. The CDR3 consists of 12 residues. V lost 11 bases, J lost 6 bases, and 6 bases stayed unmatched. Germline lookup yields CDR1 SGHAT and CDR2 FQNNGV. The clonotype originates from a woman aged 55-75 years with acute or convalescent COVID-19. The chain couples TRBV11-2 to TRBJ2-3, with TRBD1 matching 9 bases. The source material was peripheral blood. CDR3 nucleotide sequence: TGTGCCGAACAGGGGGCATCGGATACGCAGTATTTT. It specifies CAEQGASDTQYF.